This T cell receptor beta chain was profiled in a study of CD8 T cells in ankylosing spondylitis. This clonotype was seen ten or more times. The target antigen is unknown. TCRdb processed the 5' RACE reads anew with MiXCR; each CDR3 protein has one entry. Of just over 300,000 distinct CDR3 sequences detected, about 20% appear once; the ten largest clones hold 3.5%. V shed 6 bases, J shed 4 bases, and the junction held 9 bases outside the gene matches. Germline V CDR1 and CDR2: DFQATT, SNEGSKA (reference sequence). The CDR3 contains 14 residues. Study-wide results and caveats: Seemingly distinctive of ankylosing spondylitis blood was a TCR beta motif formed by eight highly homologous variants.

Source material: blood, either unsorted or a sorted T cell fraction (not recorded which). V usage is TRBV20-1 and J usage is TRBJ2-1, with 7 bases identical to TRBD2. This clonotype was sampled from a female donor with ankylosing spondylitis or in good health (not recorded which). CDR3 loop: CSATSAGPYNEQFF. CDR3 DNA sequence: TGCAGTGCCACCTCAGCGGGACCATACAATGAGCAGTTCTTC.